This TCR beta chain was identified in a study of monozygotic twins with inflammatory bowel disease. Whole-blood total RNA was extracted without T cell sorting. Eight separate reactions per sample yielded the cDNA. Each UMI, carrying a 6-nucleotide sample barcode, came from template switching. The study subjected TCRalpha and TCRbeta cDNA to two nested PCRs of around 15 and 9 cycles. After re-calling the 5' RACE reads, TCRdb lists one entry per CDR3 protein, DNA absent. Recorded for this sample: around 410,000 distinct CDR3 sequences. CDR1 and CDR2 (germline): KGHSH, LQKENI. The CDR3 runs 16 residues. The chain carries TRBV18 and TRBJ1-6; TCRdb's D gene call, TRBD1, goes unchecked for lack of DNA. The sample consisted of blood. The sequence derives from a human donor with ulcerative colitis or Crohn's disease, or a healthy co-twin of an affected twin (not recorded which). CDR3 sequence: CASSGAQGANNSPLHF.